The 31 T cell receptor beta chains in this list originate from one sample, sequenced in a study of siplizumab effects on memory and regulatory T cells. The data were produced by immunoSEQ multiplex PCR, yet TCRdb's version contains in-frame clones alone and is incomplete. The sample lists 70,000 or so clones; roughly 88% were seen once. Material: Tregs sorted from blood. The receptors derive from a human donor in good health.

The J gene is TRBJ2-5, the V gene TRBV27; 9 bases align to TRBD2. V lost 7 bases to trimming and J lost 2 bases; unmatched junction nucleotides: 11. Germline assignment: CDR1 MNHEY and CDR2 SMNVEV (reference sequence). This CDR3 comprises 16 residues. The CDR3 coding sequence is TGTGCCAGCACTAGCGGGGCCGGAGGACGGCAAGAGACCCAGTACTTC. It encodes CASTSGAGGRQETQYF.

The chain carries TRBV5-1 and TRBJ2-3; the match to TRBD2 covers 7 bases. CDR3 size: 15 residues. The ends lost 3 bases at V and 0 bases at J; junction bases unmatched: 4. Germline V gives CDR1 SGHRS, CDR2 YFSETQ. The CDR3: CASSWGGTSTDTQYF. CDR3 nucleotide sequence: TGCGCCAGCAGCTGGGGAGGGACTAGCACAGATACGCAGTATTTT. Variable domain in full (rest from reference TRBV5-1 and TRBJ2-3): KAGVTQTPRYLIKTRGQQVTLSCSPISGHRSVSWYQQTPGQGLQFLFEYFSETQRNKGNFPGRFSGRQFSNSRSEMNVSTLELGDSALYLCASSWGGTSTDTQYFGPGTRLTVL.

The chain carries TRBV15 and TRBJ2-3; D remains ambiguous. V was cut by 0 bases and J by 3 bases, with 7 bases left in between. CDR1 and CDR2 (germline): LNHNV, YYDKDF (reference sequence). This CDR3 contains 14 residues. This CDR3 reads CATSRDVGTDTQYF. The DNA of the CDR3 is TGTGCCACCAGCAGAGATGTGGGAACAGATACGCAGTATTTT.

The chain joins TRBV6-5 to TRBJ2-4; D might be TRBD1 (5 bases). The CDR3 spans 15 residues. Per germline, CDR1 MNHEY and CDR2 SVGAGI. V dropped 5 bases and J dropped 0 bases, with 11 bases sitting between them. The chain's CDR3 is CASSRGKLAKNIQYF. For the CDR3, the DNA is TGTGCCAGCAGTAGGGGAAAACTAGCCAAAAACATTCAGTACTTC.

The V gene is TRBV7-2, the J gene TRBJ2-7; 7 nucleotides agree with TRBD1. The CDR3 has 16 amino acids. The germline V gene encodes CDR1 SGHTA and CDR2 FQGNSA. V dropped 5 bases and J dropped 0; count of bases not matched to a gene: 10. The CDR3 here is CASSPRTGFRSYEQYF. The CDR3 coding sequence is TGTGCCAGCAGCCCAAGGACAGGTTTCCGCTCCTACGAGCAGTACTTC.

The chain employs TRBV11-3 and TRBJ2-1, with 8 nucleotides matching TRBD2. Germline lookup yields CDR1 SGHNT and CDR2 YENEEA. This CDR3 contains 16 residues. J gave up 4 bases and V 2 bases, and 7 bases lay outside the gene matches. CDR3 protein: CASSLQSGGLYNEQFF. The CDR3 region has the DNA TGTGCCAGCAGCTTACAATCGGGAGGGTTATACAATGAGCAGTTCTTC.

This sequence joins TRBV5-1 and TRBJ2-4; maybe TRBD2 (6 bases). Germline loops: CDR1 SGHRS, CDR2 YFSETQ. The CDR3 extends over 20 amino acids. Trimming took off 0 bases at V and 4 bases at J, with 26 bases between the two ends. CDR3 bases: TGCGCCAGCAGCTTGGTGGGGATCGGGGACTTCCGAACCTTAAAAAACATTCAGTACTTC. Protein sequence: CASSLVGIGDFRTLKNIQYF.

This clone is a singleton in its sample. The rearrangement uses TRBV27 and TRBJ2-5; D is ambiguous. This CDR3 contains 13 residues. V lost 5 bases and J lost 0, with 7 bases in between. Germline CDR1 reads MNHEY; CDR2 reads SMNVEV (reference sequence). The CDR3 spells CASSPWYQETQYF. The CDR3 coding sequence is TGTGCCAGCAGTCCGTGGTACCAAGAGACCCAGTACTTC.

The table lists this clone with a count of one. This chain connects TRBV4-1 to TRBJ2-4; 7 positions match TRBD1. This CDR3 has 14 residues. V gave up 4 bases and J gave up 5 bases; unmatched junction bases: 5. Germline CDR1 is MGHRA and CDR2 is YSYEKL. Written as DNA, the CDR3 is TGCGCCAGCAGCCCAAGGCAGGGGGAAAACATTCAGTACTTC. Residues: CASSPRQGENIQYF.

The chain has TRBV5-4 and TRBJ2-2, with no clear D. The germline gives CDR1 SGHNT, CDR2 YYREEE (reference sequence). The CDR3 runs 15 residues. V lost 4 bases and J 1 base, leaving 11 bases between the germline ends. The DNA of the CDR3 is TGTGCCAGCAGCCCCACTGAACAGAACACCGGGGAGCTGTTTTTT. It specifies CASSPTEQNTGELFF.

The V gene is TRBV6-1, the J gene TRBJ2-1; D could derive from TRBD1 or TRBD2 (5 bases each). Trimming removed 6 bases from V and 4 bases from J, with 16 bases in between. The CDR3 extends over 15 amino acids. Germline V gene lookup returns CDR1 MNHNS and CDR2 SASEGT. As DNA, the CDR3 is TGTGCCAGCAGGAATTGGGGGTCGCCGTACAATGAGCAGTTCTTC. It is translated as CASRNWGSPYNEQFF.

CDR3 DNA sequence: TGTGCCAGCAGCTTACTAGCGGGCCCCTCCTACAATGAGCAGTTCTTC. It yields the protein CASSLLAGPSYNEQFF. The chain recombines TRBV11-2 with TRBJ2-1, with 8 bases aligning to TRBD2. The CDR3 has 16 residues. Germline loops: CDR1 SGHAT, CDR2 FQNNGV. The J segment lost 0 bases and the V segment lost 2 bases, leaving 3 bases of the junction unmatched.

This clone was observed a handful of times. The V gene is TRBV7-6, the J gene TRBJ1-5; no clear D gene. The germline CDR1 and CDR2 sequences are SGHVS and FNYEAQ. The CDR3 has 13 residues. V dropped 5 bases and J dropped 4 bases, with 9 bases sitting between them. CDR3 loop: CASSPNRNQPQHF. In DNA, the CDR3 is TGTGCCAGCAGCCCCAACCGTAATCAGCCCCAGCATTTT. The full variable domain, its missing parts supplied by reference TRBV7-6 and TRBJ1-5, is GAGVSQSPRYKVTKRGQDVALRCDPISGHVSLYWYRQALGQGPEFLTYFNYEAQQDKSGLPNDRFSAERPEGSISTLTIQRTEQRDSAMYRCASSPNRNQPQHFGDGTRLSIL.

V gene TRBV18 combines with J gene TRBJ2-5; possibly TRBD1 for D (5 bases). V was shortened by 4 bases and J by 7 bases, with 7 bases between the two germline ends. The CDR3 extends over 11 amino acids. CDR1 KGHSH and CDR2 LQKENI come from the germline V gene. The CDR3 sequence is CASSRRGTQYF. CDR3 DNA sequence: TGTGCCAGCTCACGAAGGGGGACCCAGTACTTC.

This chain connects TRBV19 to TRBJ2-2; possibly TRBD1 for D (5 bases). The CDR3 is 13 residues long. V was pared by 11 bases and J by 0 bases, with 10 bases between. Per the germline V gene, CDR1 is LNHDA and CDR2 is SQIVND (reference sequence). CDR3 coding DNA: TGTGCCGGAAGGACACCGAACACCGGGGAGCTGTTTTTT. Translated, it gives CAGRTPNTGELFF.

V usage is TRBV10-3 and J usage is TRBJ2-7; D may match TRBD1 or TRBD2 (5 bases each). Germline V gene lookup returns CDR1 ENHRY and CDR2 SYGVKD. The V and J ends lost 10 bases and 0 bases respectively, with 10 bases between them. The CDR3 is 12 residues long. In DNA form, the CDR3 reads TGTGCCACGACGGGACCCTCCTACGAGCAGTACTTC. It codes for CATTGPSYEQYF.

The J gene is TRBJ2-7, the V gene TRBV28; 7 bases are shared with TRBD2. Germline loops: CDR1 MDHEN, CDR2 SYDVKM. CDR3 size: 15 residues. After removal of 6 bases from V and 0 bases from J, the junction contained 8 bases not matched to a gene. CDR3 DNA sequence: TGTGCCAGCAGCCGTACTGGCGGGAGCTCCTACGAGCAGTACTTC. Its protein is CASSRTGGSSYEQYF.

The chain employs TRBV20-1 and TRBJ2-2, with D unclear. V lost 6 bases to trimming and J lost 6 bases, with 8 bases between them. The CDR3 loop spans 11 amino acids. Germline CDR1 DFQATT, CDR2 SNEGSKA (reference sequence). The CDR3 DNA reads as TGCAGTGCGGGAACTCCCGGGGAGCTGTTTTTT. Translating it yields CSAGTPGELFF.

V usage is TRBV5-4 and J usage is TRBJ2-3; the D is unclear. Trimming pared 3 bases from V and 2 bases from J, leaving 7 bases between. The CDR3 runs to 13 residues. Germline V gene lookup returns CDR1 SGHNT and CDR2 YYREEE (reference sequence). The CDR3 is CASSSAATDTQYF. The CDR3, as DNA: TGTGCCAGCAGCTCCGCGGCCACAGATACGCAGTATTTT.

The CDR3, as DNA: TGTGCCAGCAGCCAAGATTTCGGGCACTACAATGAGCAGTTCTTC. It translates to CASSQDFGHYNEQFF. The genes are TRBV14 and TRBJ2-1; D is undetermined. Trimming took off 0 bases at V and 3 bases at J, with 9 bases between the two ends. The germline CDR1 and CDR2 sequences are SGHDN and FVKESK. The CDR3 is 15 residues long.

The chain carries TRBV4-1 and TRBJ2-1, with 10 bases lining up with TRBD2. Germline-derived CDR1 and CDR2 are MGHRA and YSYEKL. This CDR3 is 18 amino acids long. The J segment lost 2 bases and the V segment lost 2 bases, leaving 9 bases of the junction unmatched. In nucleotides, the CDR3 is TGCGCCAGCAGCCAACTCCCCGGACTAGCGGAACCCTACAATGAGCAGTTCTTC. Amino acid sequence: CASSQLPGLAEPYNEQFF.

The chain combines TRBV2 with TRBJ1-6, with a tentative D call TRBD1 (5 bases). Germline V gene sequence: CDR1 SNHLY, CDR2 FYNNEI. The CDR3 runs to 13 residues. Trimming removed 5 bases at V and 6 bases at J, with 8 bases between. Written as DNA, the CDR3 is TGTGCCAGCAGTTGGGGCAGTAATTCACCCCTCCACTTT. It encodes CASSWGSNSPLHF.

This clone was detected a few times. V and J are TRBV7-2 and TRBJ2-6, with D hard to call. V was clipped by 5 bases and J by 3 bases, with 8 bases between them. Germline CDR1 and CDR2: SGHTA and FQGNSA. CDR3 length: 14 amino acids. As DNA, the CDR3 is TGTGCCAGCAGCCCAGAGGTTGGGGCCAACGTCCTGACTTTC. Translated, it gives CASSPEVGANVLTF.

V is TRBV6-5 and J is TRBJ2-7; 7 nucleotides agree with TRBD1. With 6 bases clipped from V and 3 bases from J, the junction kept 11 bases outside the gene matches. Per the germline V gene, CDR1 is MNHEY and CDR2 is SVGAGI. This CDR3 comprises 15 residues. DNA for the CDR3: TGTGCCAGCAGAGGACCAGGGCAGGGGGACTACGAGCAGTACTTC. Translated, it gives CASRGPGQGDYEQYF.

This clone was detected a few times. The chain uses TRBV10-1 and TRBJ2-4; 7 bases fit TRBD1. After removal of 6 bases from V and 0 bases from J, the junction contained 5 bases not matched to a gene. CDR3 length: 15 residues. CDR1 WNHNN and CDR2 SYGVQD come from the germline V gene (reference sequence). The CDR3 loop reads CASSSRTGAKNIQYF. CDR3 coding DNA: TGCGCCAGCAGCTCTCGGACAGGAGCCAAAAACATTCAGTACTTC.

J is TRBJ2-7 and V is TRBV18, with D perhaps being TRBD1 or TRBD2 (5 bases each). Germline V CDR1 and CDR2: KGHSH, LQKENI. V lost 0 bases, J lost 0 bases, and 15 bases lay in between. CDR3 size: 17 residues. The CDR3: CASSPPDGTGASYEQYF. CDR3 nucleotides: TGTGCCAGCTCACCACCGGATGGGACGGGTGCCTCCTACGAGCAGTACTTC.

The CDR3 sequence is CASSEALGGSDEQFF. DNA for the CDR3: TGTGCCAGCAGTGAAGCGCTGGGGGGGTCGGATGAGCAGTTCTTC. J is TRBJ2-1 and V is TRBV6-1; 7 bases are shared with TRBD2. This CDR3 has 15 residues. Germline loops: CDR1 MNHNS, CDR2 SASEGT. V trimming: 0 bases; J trimming: 8 bases; junction bases outside the gene matches: 7.

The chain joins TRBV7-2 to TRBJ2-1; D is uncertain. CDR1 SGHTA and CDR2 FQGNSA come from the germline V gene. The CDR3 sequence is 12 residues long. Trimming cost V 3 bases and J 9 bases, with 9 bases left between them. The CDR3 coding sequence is TGTGCCAGCAGCTTTTTACGAGGTGAGCAGTTCTTC. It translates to CASSFLRGEQFF.

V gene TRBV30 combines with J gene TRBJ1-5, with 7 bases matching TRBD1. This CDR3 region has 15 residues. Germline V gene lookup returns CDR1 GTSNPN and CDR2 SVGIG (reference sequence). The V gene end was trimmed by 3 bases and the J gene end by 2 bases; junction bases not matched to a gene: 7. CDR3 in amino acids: CAWRAGTAGNQPQHF. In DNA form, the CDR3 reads TGTGCCTGGAGAGCTGGGACAGCTGGCAATCAGCCCCAGCATTTT.

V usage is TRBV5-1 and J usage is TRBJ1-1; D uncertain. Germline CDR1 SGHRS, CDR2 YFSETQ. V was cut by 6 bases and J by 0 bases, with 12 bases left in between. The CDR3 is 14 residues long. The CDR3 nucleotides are TGCGCCAGCAAAGGGCTCGCGATGAACACTGAAGCTTTCTTT. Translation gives CASKGLAMNTEAFF.

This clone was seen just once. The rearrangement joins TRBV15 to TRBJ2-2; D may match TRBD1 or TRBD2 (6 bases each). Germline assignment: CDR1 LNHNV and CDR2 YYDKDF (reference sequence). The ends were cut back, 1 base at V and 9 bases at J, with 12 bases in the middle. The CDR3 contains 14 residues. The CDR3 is CATSRVGGPRELFF. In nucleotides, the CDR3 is TGTGCCACCAGCAGAGTGGGGGGCCCCCGGGAGCTGTTTTTT.